This T cell receptor (beta chain) was sequenced in a study of blood T cell repertoires in COVID-19. Sequencing used immunoSEQ multiplex PCR; TCRdb keeps in-frame clones, though not all of them. This repertoire shows roughly 70,000 clones, more than 90% found once; its top ten account for around 12%. This CDR3 contains 16 residues. Trimming took 1 base from V and 4 from J, leaving 16 bases between them. CDR1 and CDR2 (germline): LGHNA, YSLEER. The source of this sequence is a human donor with active COVID-19. The donor label of this sample is uncertain. Input material: peripheral blood. V and J are TRBV4-3 and TRBJ1-2; no clear D. CDR3 nucleotides: TGCGCCAGCAGCCAAGGTTGGCAATCCGAGGGCTATGGCTACACCTTC. Its protein is CASSQGWQSEGYGYTF.